These T cell receptor beta chains were read from a single sample in a study of T cells in Graves' hyperthyroidism and ophthalmopathy. TCRdb processed the multiplex PCR reads anew with MiXCR; each CDR3 protein has one entry. The sample holds some 92,000 distinct CDR3 sequences; around 40% are singletons and the top ten take about 10%. Sequenced sample: peripheral blood or thyroid tissue (not recorded which). The receptors derive from a woman in her 30s with Graves' hyperthyroidism. CDR3s include the opening cysteine and the closing phenylalanine or tryptophan.

V gene	CDR3 length	J gene	CDR3 protein
TRBV20-1	13	TRBJ1-5	CSASGTTNQPQHF
TRBV27	14	TRBJ2-2	CASNSSGLTGELFF
TRBV27	16	TRBJ2-6	CASSPPTGFGANVLTF
TRBV20-1	15	TRBJ2-7	CSARDYPHKYYEQYF
TRBV2	16	TRBJ2-3	CASSRLAGGGPDTQYF
TRBV20-1	13	TRBJ1-5	CSAGRDFNQPQHF
TRBV15	17	TRBJ1-6	CATSRTLWGQGNSPLHF
TRBV20-1	13	TRBJ1-4	CSAIGGKEEKLFF
TRBV27	15	TRBJ2-5	CASSQLGATRQTQYF
TRBV18	14	TRBJ2-7	CASSRDSDTYEQYF
TRBV7-9	16	TRBJ1-2	CASSSSFWGIFSGYTF
TRBV6-1	10	TRBJ1-1	CASSEWKTFF
TRBV5-1	14	TRBJ1-1	CASSSQGWNTEAFF
TRBV6-5	14	TRBJ2-5	CASLIGGLPETQYF
TRBV7-9	13	TRBJ1-6	CASSPPFHSPLHF
TRBV27	15	TRBJ2-7	CASSYYSGSSYEQYF
TRBV7-9	14	TRBJ2-2	CASSLAGNTGELFF
TRBV20-1	11	TRBJ1-1	CSGGFLIEAFF
TRBV7-9	13	TRBJ1-1	CASRQAPDTEAFF
TRBV20-1	15	TRBJ2-3	CSARELAGSTDTQYF
TRBV14	14	TRBJ2-5	CASSLRGGAETQYF
TRBV15	14	TRBJ1-4	CATSGGPRREKLFF
TRBV6-1	14	TRBJ1-1	CASSMGQGNTEAFF
TRBV7-9	12	TRBJ2-7	CASSFRAREQYF
TRBV28	12	TRBJ1-5	CASSFDRQPQHF
TRBV7-9	22	TRBJ2-5	CASSPSTGAGTEAFFGQETQYF
TRBV7-1	14	TRBJ1-1	CASSSGGGEAEAFF
TRBV11-3	14	TRBJ1-4	CASSLSGADEKLFF
TRBV28	13	TRBJ2-5	CASRRAGQETQYF
TRBV7-9	18	TRBJ2-7	CASSLGGPGLAGVYEQYF